A single sample is the source of the 11 T cell receptor beta chains below, sequenced in a study of T cells after yellow fever vaccination. TCRdb ran MiXCR on the 5' RACE reads and lists one entry per CDR3 protein. Among 200,000 to 300,000 distinct CDR3 sequences, 10% to 15% were seen once, and the ten largest hold about 0.51%. The sequences come from CD4+ T cells sorted from PBMCs, collected 45 days after the yellow fever booster vaccination. The receptors shown here come from a young man who received the YFV17D yellow fever vaccine.

The chain couples TRBV4-3 to TRBJ2-7; 11 bases line up with TRBD2. This CDR3 spans 15 amino acids. From germline, CDR1 is LGHNA and CDR2 YSLEER. Unmatched junction bases numbered 7, after V lost 6 bases and J lost 3 bases. The CDR3 DNA is TGCGCCAGCAGTTCACTAGCGGGAGTAGGCTACGAGCAGTACTTC. Encoded protein: CASSSLAGVGYEQYF.

Ten or more counts support this clonotype. The chain is built from TRBV4-3 and TRBJ2-5; D is possibly TRBD2 (5 bases). This CDR3 is 12 amino acids long. V shed 1 base and J shed 8 bases, with 8 bases lying between them. CDR1 LGHNA and CDR2 YSLEER come from the germline V gene. The CDR3 here is CASSQARGTQYF. The CDR3 region has the DNA TGCGCCAGCAGCCAAGCCCGGGGAACCCAGTACTTC.

The sample holds a few counts of this clonotype. V and J are TRBV5-1 and TRBJ1-2; D remains unclear. V was cut by 0 bases and J by 3 bases, with 6 bases left in between. This CDR3 is built from 13 residues. Germline V CDR1 and CDR2: SGHRS, YFSETQ. The CDR3 region has the DNA TGCGCCAGCAGCTTGGCCGCGGACTATGGCTACACCTTC. It encodes CASSLAADYGYTF.

The V gene is TRBV18, the J gene TRBJ2-7, with D possibly matching TRBD2 (6 bases). V was trimmed by 3 bases and J by 2 bases, leaving 14 bases between them. CDR1 KGHSH and CDR2 LQKENI come from the germline V gene. This CDR3 region has 15 residues. CDR3 DNA: TGTGCCAGCTCACCCGGGCAGGGAGGTCCCTACGAGCAGTACTTC. This translates into CASSPGQGGPYEQYF.

This clonotype was detected only once. The CDR3 here is CSARRAEDYGYTF. The CDR3 DNA reads TGCAGTGCTAGGAGGGCAGAGGACTATGGCTACACCTTC. The rearrangement uses TRBV20-1 and TRBJ1-2; no reliable D call. Trimming shortened V by 3 bases and J by 3 bases, and 11 bases separated the two germline ends. Per germline, CDR1 DFQATT and CDR2 SNEGSKA (reference sequence). The CDR3 is made up of 13 amino acids.

As for this clonotype: The junction departs from the called germline gene at one end, perhaps through a read error. V and J are TRBV6-2 or TRBV6-3 and TRBJ2-6; 7 nucleotides align to TRBD1. This CDR3 region has 17 residues. Germline CDR1 MNHEY, CDR2 SVGEGT. CDR3 protein: CASSLDRERSGSNVLTF. Written as DNA, the CDR3 is TGTGCCAGCAGTCTAGACAGGGAAAGATCTGGGTCCAACGTCCTGACTTTC.

In this sample, this clonotype turned up a few times. This chain joins TRBV20-1 and TRBJ2-7; D remains ambiguous. The V gene lost 3 bases and the J gene lost 7 bases, with 10 bases spanning the gap. This CDR3 has 11 amino acids. The V gene's germline CDR1 is DFQATT and CDR2 SNEGSKA (reference sequence). The CDR3 loop reads CSASGQREQYF. The CDR3 coding sequence is TGCAGTGCTAGTGGGCAGAGGGAGCAGTACTTC.

The J gene is TRBJ2-1, the V gene TRBV6-1, with D possibly TRBD2 on 6 matching bases. The CDR3 has 17 residues. The V gene's germline CDR1 is MNHNS and CDR2 SASEGT. Trimming shortened V by 4 bases and J by 7 bases, and 23 bases separated the two germline ends. This CDR3 is CASSARAAGGAINEQFF. The CDR3 coding sequence is TGTGCCAGCAGTGCACGAGCAGCGGGTGGAGCAATAAATGAGCAGTTCTTC.

A few counts support this clonotype. This chain connects TRBV5-6 to TRBJ2-1; no definite D call. The CDR3 length is 14 residues. Trimming cost V 1 base and J 9 bases, with 14 bases left between them. The germline gives CDR1 SGHDT, CDR2 YYEEEE. The CDR3 coding sequence is TGTGCCAGCAGCTTGACCCCCGTCGAAGGTGAGCAGTTCTTC. Encoded protein: CASSLTPVEGEQFF. The full variable domain, completed using reference TRBV5-6 and TRBJ2-1, is DAGVTQSPTHLIKTRGQQVTLRCSPKSGHDTVSWYQQALGQGPQFIFQYYEEEERQRGNFPDRFSGHQFPNYSSELNVNALLLGDSALYLCASSLTPVEGEQFFGPGTRLTVL.

This clonotype was found a few times. The CDR3 nucleotides are TGTGCCAGCATCCCCCCGATCGGGAGGGCCGGAGGGGTAGAGCAGTTCTTC. Translated, it gives CASIPPIGRAGGVEQFF. The chain combines TRBV6-1 with TRBJ2-1, with 8 bases matching TRBD2. This CDR3 has 17 amino acids. Germline CDR1 reads MNHNS; CDR2 reads SASEGT. V was clipped by 7 bases and J by 10 bases; unmatched bases: 21.

The CDR3 reads CAISDTEIAKNIQYF. Here the CDR3 DNA reads TGTGCCATCAGTGATACGGAGATAGCCAAAAACATTCAGTACTTC. V usage is TRBV10-3 and J usage is TRBJ2-4; no clear D. The CDR3 extends over 15 amino acids. The germline V gene has CDR1 ENHRY and CDR2 SYGVKD. V shed 3 bases and J shed 0 bases, with 9 bases lying between them.